The 27 T cell receptor beta chains reported below all come from one sample, sequenced in a study of cytomegalovirus exposure and HLA in healthy donors. PCR employed 60 Vbeta and 13 Jbeta primers. TCRdb's copy holds only in-frame clones and misses some; the assay was immunoSEQ multiplex PCR. This repertoire shows 75,000 to 90,000 clones, 65% to 75% found once; its top ten account for 20% to 25%. Sequencing input: PBMCs. The receptor source for this set is a man aged 25 to 45 in good health and CMV-seropositive.

This chain connects TRBV7-3 to TRBJ1-1; TRBD1 matches 7 bases. Germline CDR1 and CDR2: SGHTA and FQGTGA. The V segment lost 5 bases and the J segment 4 bases; nucleotides outside the gene matches: 4. This CDR3 has 13 residues. In DNA form, the CDR3 reads TGTGCCAGCAGCCCCCAGGGGGTCACTGAAGCTTTCTTT. It translates to CASSPQGVTEAFF.

This clone turned up a few times. V usage is TRBV4-3 and J usage is TRBJ1-3; D is possibly TRBD1 (6 bases). Germline CDR1 LGHNA, CDR2 YSLEER. The CDR3 has 15 residues. V was pared by 4 bases and J by 1 base, with 11 bases between. The CDR3 loop reads CASSLMRGSGNTIYF. In DNA, the CDR3 is TGCGCCAGCAGCCTCATGAGGGGGTCTGGAAACACCATATATTTT.

The chain carries TRBV5-1 and TRBJ1-4; 7 positions match TRBD1. With 4 bases clipped from V and 8 bases from J, the junction kept 5 bases outside the gene matches. This CDR3 contains 13 residues. CDR1 is SGHRS and CDR2 is YFSETQ in the germline V gene. The DNA for the CDR3 is TGCGCCAGCAGCAACCCGACAGGGGAAAAACTGTTTTTT. This encodes CASSNPTGEKLFF.

The J gene is TRBJ1-5, the V gene TRBV6-6, with unresolved D. The ends were cut back, 1 base at V and 3 bases at J, with 10 bases in the middle. Germline-derived CDR1 and CDR2 are MNHNY and SVGAGI (reference sequence). The CDR3 is 15 residues long. The CDR3 DNA sequence: TGTGCCAGCAGTTACTTTGGGGAGCCCAATCAGCCCCAGCATTTT. This codes for CASSYFGEPNQPQHF.

V and J are TRBV5-1 and TRBJ1-4; 9 bases map to TRBD1. The CDR3 length is 15 residues. The J segment lost 7 bases and the V segment lost 4 bases, leaving 8 bases of the junction unmatched. The germline V gene has CDR1 SGHRS and CDR2 YFSETQ. The CDR3 loop is CASSPTGGEGEKLFF. CDR3 coding DNA: TGCGCCAGCAGCCCTACAGGGGGCGAAGGTGAAAAACTGTTTTTT.

The rearrangement uses TRBV7-9 and TRBJ2-7, with D possibly TRBD1 on 6 matching bases. Per the germline V gene, CDR1 is SEHNR and CDR2 is FQNEAQ (reference sequence). Trimming stripped 5 bases from V and 1 base from J, with 12 bases between. The CDR3 sequence is 14 residues long. The CDR3 DNA reads as TGTGCCAGCAGCCCTTACAGGGAATCCTACGAGCAGTACTTC. Translating gives CASSPYRESYEQYF.

V usage is TRBV4-3 and J usage is TRBJ1-2, with a tentative D call TRBD1 (6 bases). The V end lost 5 bases, the J end lost 3 bases, and 10 bases lay between the germline ends. The CDR3 sequence is 13 residues long. Germline V CDR1 and CDR2: LGHNA, YSLEER. CDR3 coding DNA: TGCGCCAGCAGCAAGGGGGTCGACTATGGCTACACCTTC. As protein: CASSKGVDYGYTF.

The J gene is TRBJ2-7, the V gene TRBV27; D remains unclear. V lost 4 bases and J lost 1, with 11 bases in between. Germline assignment: CDR1 MNHEY and CDR2 SMNVEV (reference sequence). This CDR3 has 14 residues. CDR3 DNA: TGTGCCAGCAGTTCCCCTGAGAGATCCTACGAGCAGTACTTC. Encoded protein: CASSSPERSYEQYF.

The gene calls are TRBV15 and TRBJ1-2; 7 positions agree with TRBD1. Germline V CDR1 and CDR2: LNHNV, YYDKDF (reference sequence). Trimming cost V 4 bases and J 7 bases; bases outside gene matches: 9. This CDR3 has 14 residues. CDR3 DNA: TGTGCCACCAGCACCCGACAGGGAGAGGGTGGCTACACCTTC. This gives the protein CATSTRQGEGGYTF.

CDR3 nucleotide sequence: TGTGCCAGCACCCCCGCGGGACAGTTTAACACTGAAGCTTTCTTT. This sequence encodes CASTPAGQFNTEAFF. The chain uses TRBV5-4 and TRBJ1-1; 7 nucleotides match TRBD1. The CDR3 loop spans 15 amino acids. V shed 6 bases and J 2 bases; nucleotides not matched to a gene: 10. The germline V gene encodes CDR1 SGHNT and CDR2 YYREEE (reference sequence).

This clone was seen many times. This chain links TRBV21-1 with TRBJ2-7; TRBD2, as called in the table, went unchecked against the DNA. TRBV21-1 is a pseudogene. CDR3 length equals 14 residues. The CDR3: CASSKAHPGGEQYF. CDR3 DNA sequence: TGTGCCAGCAGCAAAGCCCACCCGGGGGGCGAGCAGTACTTC.

This chain connects TRBV27 to TRBJ2-7, with D perhaps TRBD2 (5 bases). The CDR3 covers 12 residues. Trimming took 5 bases from V and 2 from J, leaving 7 bases between them. Germline CDR1 and CDR2: MNHEY and SMNVEV (reference sequence). The CDR3 DNA is TGTGCCAGCAGTCCCGGGACCTACGAGCAGTACTTC. As protein: CASSPGTYEQYF.

The V and J genes are TRBV6-1 and TRBJ1-1; D may be TRBD1 (5 bases). Germline V gene lookup returns CDR1 MNHNS and CDR2 SASEGT. The CDR3 spans 15 residues. V lost 6 bases to trimming and J lost 2 bases, with 16 bases between them. The CDR3 coding sequence is TGTGCCAGCAGGCCTTTGGGGGGGTCCAACACTGAAGCTTTCTTT. Translated: CASRPLGGSNTEAFF.

The chain is built from TRBV5-4 and TRBJ2-5; D is perhaps TRBD1 (6 bases). Trimming left V 4 bases short and J 6 bases short, with 22 bases between. This CDR3 contains 16 residues. Germline-derived CDR1 and CDR2 are SGHNT and YYREEE (reference sequence). The CDR3, as DNA: TGTGCCAGCAGCCCCGCGACGGACAGTCGACGGCAGACCCAGTACTTC. It translates to CASSPATDSRRQTQYF.

The chain recombines TRBV7-2 with TRBJ2-3, with D possibly TRBD1 on 5 matching bases. The CDR3 spans 17 residues. The ends were cut back, 1 base at V and 4 bases at J, with 18 bases in the middle. Germline V gene lookup returns CDR1 SGHTA and CDR2 FQGNSA. The DNA of the CDR3 is TGTGCCAGCAGCTTAGGTTGGACACTCCGAAGGGCAGATACGCAGTATTTT. It is translated as CASSLGWTLRRADTQYF.

The gene calls are TRBV25-1 and TRBJ2-1; 9 positions match TRBD2. With V trimmed by 4 bases and J by 4 bases, 2 bases remained unmatched. Germline loops: CDR1 MGHDK, CDR2 SYGVNS. The CDR3 totals 14 residues. The CDR3 protein is CASSVAGGYNEQFF. For the CDR3, the DNA is TGTGCCAGCAGTGTTGCGGGGGGGTACAATGAGCAGTTCTTC.

The CDR3 region is CASSQDRTDYNEQFF. The CDR3 bases are TGCGCCAGCAGCCAAGATCGGACAGATTACAATGAGCAGTTCTTC. The rearrangement links TRBV4-3 to TRBJ2-1; D is perhaps TRBD1 (6 bases). Trimming took off 0 bases at V and 4 bases at J, with 10 bases between the two ends. Germline V CDR1 and CDR2: LGHNA, YSLEER. There are 15 residues in the CDR3.

This clone is classed as medium-sized. J is TRBJ2-7 and V is TRBV11-2, with 8 bases that match TRBD2. This CDR3 spans 14 amino acids. V shed 1 base, J shed 6 bases, and the junction held 5 bases outside the gene matches. The germline V gene has CDR1 SGHAT and CDR2 FQNNGV. The CDR3, as DNA: TGTGCCAGCAGCTTAGTAGCGGGGCCTAGCGAGCAGTACTTC. Amino acids: CASSLVAGPSEQYF. Drawing the rest from reference TRBV11-2 and TRBJ2-7, the complete variable domain is EAGVAQSPRYKIIEKRQSVAFWCNPISGHATLYWYQQILGQGPKLLIQFQNNGVVDDSQLPKDRFSAERLKGVDSTLKIQPAKLEDSAVYLCASSLVAGPSEQYFGPGTRLTVT.

This chain joins TRBV27 and TRBJ1-1, with TRBD1 matching over 7 bases. CDR3 length equals 15 residues. Trimming cost V 2 bases and J 3 bases; bases outside gene matches: 6. Germline V gives CDR1 MNHEY, CDR2 SMNVEV (reference sequence). The CDR3 loop is CASSLVGGADTEAFF. The CDR3 bases are TGTGCCAGCAGTTTAGTAGGGGGCGCGGACACTGAAGCTTTCTTT.

V gene TRBV10-2 combines with J gene TRBJ2-5; D not certain. The CDR3 is 11 amino acids. Trimming took off 6 bases at V and 1 base at J, with 3 bases between the two ends. The germline CDR1 and CDR2 sequences are WSHSY and SAAADI. The CDR3 nucleotides read TGCGCCAGCAGCCTCCAAGAGACCCAGTACTTC. As protein: CASSLQETQYF.

The chain recombines TRBV7-8 with TRBJ1-1; tentative D call: TRBD1 (5 bases). Germline-derived CDR1 and CDR2 are SGHVS and FQNEAQ. V was shortened by 5 bases and J by 2 bases, with 24 bases between the two germline ends. The CDR3 extends over 18 amino acids. The CDR3 spells CASSLSIGVLVFNTEAFF. DNA of the CDR3: TGTGCCAGCAGCCTAAGTATAGGGGTTTTAGTATTTAACACTGAAGCTTTCTTT.

The rearrangement uses TRBV5-1 and TRBJ2-1; TRBD1 might be the D (6 bases). This CDR3 region has 14 residues. V gave up 6 bases and J gave up 3 bases, with 13 bases separating them. The germline CDR1 and CDR2 sequences are SGHRS and YFSETQ. Written as DNA, the CDR3 is TGCGCCAGCACCTTTGGGGGCGGCTACAATGAGCAGTTCTTC. Its translation: CASTFGGGYNEQFF.

This clone showed up just a few times. The V and J genes are TRBV19 and TRBJ1-5; D might be TRBD1 (5 bases). V was trimmed by 2 bases and J by 5 bases, leaving 10 bases between them. Looked up from germline, CDR1 is LNHDA and CDR2 is SQIVND (reference sequence). This CDR3 comprises 14 residues. In DNA form, the CDR3 reads TGTGCCAGTAGTATAAGTGACAGCCATCAGCCCCAGCATTTT. It translates to CASSISDSHQPQHF.

In its sample, this clone was seen a few times. V is TRBV13 and J is TRBJ1-2; 9 bases match TRBD1. The germline CDR1 and CDR2 sequences are PRHDT and FYEKMQ (reference sequence). This CDR3 is 16 amino acids long. After removal of 7 bases from V and 3 bases from J, the junction contained 12 bases not matched to a gene. The CDR3 sequence: CASISLGDRDDYGYTF. CDR3 nucleotide sequence: TGTGCCAGCATCTCTTTAGGGGACAGGGACGACTATGGCTACACCTTC.

The rearrangement links TRBV7-8 to TRBJ1-6, with 7 bases lining up with TRBD1. The junction had 5 bases not matched to a gene; V was cut back by 2 bases and J by 7 bases. The CDR3 has 15 residues. Germline V gene lookup returns CDR1 SGHVS and CDR2 FQNEAQ. The CDR3 loop reads CASSLKGARNSPLHF. CDR3 sequence (DNA): TGTGCCAGCAGCTTAAAGGGGGCGCGGAATTCACCCCTCCACTTT.

This chain uses TRBV4-1 with TRBJ2-7, with TRBD2 as a possible D gene (7 bases). CDR1 MGHRA and CDR2 YSYEKL come from the germline V gene. Trimming removed 3 bases at V and 6 bases at J, with 15 bases between. The CDR3 covers 14 residues. The DNA of the CDR3 is TGCGCCAGCAGCCACCCTAAGGGGGGGACCGAGCAGTACTTC. Protein: CASSHPKGGTEQYF.

As concerns this clone: Other DNA sequences in this specimen translate into the identical CDR3. The V and J genes are TRBV29-1 and TRBJ1-1; TRBD1 matches at 11 bases. The CDR3 contains 16 residues. Germline V gives CDR1 SQVTM, CDR2 ANQGSEA. V was pared by 6 bases and J by 4 bases, with 13 bases of the junction left unmatched. The DNA for the CDR3 is TGCAGCGTCCTGAAATTCCCCGGGACAGGGGGCACTGAAGCTTTCTTT. Its protein product is CSVLKFPGTGGTEAFF.